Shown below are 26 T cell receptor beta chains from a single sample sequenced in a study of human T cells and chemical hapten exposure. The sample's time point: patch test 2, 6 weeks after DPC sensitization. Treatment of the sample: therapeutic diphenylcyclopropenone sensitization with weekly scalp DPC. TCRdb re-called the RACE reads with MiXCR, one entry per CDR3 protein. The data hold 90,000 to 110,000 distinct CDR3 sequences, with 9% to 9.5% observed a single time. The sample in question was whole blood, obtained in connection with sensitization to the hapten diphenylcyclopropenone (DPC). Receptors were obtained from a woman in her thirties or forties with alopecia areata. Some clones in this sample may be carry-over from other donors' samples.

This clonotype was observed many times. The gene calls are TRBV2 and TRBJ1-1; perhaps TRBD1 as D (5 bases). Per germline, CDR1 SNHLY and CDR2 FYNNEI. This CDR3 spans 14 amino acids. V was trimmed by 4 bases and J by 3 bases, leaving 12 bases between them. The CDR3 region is CASSVGRLHTEAFF. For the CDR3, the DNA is TGTGCCAGCAGTGTGGGGCGGCTCCACACTGAAGCTTTCTTT.

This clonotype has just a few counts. In nucleotides, the CDR3 is TGTGCCAGCAGCCTAGGATTAGGGGGACCTGAAGCTTTCTTT. Its translation: CASSLGLGGPEAFF. The V and J genes are TRBV7-9 and TRBJ1-1; perhaps TRBD1 as D (6 bases). The CDR3 length is 14 residues. CDR1 is SEHNR and CDR2 is FQNEAQ in the germline V gene (reference sequence). The germline V and J ends were trimmed by 5 bases and 6 bases, with 16 bases remaining between them.

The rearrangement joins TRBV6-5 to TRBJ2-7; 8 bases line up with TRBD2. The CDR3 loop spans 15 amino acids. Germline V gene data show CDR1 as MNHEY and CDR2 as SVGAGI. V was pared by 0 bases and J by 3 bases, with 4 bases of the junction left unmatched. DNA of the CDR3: TGTGCCAGCAGTTACTCTACTAGCGGCGACTACGAGCAGTACTTC. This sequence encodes CASSYSTSGDYEQYF.

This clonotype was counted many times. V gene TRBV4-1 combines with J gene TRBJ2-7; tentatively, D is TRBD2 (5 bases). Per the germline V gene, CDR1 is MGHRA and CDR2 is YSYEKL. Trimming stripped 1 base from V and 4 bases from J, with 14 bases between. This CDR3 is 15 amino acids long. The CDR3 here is CASSQGGRNFYEQYF. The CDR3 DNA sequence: TGCGCCAGCAGCCAAGGAGGGCGGAACTTTTACGAGCAGTACTTC.

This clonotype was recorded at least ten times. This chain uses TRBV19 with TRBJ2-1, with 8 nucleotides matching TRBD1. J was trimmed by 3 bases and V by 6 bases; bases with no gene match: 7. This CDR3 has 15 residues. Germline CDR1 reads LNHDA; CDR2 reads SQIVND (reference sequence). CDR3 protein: CASSHDRGIYNEQFF. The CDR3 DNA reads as TGTGCCAGTAGCCACGACAGGGGAATCTACAATGAGCAGTTCTTC.

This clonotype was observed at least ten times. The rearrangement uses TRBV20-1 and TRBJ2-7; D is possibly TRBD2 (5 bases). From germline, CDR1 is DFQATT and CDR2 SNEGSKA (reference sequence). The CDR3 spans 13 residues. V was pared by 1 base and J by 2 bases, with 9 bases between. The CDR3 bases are TGCAGTGCTAGAGGAGGGCCAGCCTACGAGCAGTACTTC. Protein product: CSARGGPAYEQYF.

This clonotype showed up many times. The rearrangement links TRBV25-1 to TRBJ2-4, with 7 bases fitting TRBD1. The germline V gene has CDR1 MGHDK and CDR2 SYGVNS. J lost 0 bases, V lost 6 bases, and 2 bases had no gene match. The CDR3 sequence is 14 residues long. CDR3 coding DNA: TGTGCCAGCAGGGGACAGCCAGCCAAAAACATTCAGTACTTC. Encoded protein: CASRGQPAKNIQYF.

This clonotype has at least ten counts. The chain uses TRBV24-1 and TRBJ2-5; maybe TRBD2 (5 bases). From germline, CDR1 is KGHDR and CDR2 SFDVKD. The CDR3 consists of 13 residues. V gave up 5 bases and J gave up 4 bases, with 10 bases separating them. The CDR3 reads CATSARERETQYF. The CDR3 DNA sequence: TGTGCCACCAGTGCCCGGGAACGAGAGACCCAGTACTTC.

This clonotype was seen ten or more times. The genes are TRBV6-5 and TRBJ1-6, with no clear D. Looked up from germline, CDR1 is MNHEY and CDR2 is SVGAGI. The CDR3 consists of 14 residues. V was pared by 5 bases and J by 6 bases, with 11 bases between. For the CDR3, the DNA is TGTGCCAGCAGTGGAGCCCGGATTAATTCACCCCTCCACTTT. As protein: CASSGARINSPLHF.

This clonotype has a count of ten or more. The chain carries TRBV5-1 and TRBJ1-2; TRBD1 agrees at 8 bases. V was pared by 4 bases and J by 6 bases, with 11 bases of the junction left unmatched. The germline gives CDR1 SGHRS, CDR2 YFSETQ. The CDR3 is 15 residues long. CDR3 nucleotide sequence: TGCGCCAGCAGCCCATACGGACAGGGAGTAGATGGCTACACCTTC. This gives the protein CASSPYGQGVDGYTF. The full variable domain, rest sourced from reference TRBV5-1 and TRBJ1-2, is KAGVTQTPRYLIKTRGQQVTLSCSPISGHRSVSWYQQTPGQGLQFLFEYFSETQRNKGNFPGRFSGRQFSNSRSEMNVSTLELGDSALYLCASSPYGQGVDGYTFGSGTRLTVV.

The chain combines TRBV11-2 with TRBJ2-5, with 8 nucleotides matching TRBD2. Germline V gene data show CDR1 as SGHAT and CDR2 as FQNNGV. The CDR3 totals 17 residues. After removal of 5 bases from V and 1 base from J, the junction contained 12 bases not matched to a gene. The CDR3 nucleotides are TGTGCCAGCAGCGCTTCCACAGCGGGGGAAGGCCAAGAGACCCAGTACTTC. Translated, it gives CASSASTAGEGQETQYF.

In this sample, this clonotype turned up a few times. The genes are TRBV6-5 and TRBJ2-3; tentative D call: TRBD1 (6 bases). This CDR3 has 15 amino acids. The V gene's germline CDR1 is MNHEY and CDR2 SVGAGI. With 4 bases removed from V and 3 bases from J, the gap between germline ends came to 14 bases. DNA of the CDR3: TGTGCCAGCAGTTTTCAAAAGCAGGGGACAGATACGCAGTATTTT. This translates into CASSFQKQGTDTQYF.

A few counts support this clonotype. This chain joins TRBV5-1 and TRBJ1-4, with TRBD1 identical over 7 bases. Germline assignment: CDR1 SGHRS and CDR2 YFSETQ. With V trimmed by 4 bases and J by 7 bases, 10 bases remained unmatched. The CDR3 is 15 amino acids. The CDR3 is CASSALQGDGEKLFF. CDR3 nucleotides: TGCGCCAGCAGCGCCCTCCAGGGGGATGGTGAAAAACTGTTTTTT.

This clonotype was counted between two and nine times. CDR3 DNA sequence: TGTGCCAGCGTAGGGACAGCCATGGGTTATGGCTACACCTTC. Its translation is CASVGTAMGYGYTF. The rearrangement links TRBV12-3 or TRBV12-4 to TRBJ1-2, with TRBD1 matching 7 bases. The ends lost 8 bases at V and 5 bases at J; junction bases unmatched: 11. CDR3 length: 14 residues.

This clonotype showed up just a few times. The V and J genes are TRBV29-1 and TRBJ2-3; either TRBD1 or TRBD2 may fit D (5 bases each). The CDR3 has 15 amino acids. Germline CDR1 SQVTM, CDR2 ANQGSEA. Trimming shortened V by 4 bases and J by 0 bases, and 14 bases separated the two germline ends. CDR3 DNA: TGCAGCGTTGCTCGGGAAGGGGCTAGCACAGATACGCAGTATTTT. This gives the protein CSVAREGASTDTQYF.

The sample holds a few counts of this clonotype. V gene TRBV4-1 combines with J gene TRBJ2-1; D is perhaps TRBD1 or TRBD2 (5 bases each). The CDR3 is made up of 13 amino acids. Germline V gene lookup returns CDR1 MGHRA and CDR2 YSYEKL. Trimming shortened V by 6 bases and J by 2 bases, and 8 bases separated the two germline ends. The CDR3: CASRLGPYNEQFF. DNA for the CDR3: TGCGCCAGCAGACTGGGACCCTACAATGAGCAGTTCTTC.

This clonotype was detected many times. CDR3 in DNA: TGCGCCAGCAGCTCACAGGGGAACACCGGGGAGCTGTTTTTT. It translates to CASSSQGNTGELFF. The V and J genes are TRBV5-1 and TRBJ2-2; D is perhaps TRBD1 (6 bases). CDR3 length: 14 residues. The V end was cut by 3 bases, the J end by 1 base, with 7 bases between. Germline V gene lookup returns CDR1 SGHRS and CDR2 YFSETQ.

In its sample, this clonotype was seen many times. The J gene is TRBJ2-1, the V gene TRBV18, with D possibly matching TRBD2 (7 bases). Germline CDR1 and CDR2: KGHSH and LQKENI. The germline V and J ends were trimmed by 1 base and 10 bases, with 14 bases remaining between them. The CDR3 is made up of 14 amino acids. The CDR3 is CASSPRAGAEEQFF. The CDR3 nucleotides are TGTGCCAGCTCACCACGGGCGGGGGCCGAGGAGCAGTTCTTC.

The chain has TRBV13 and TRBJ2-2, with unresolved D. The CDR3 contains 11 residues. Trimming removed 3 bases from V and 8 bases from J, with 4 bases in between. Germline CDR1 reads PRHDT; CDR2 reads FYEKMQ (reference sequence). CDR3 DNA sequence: TGTGCCAGCAGCTTTGAGGGGGAGCTGTTTTTT. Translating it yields CASSFEGELFF.

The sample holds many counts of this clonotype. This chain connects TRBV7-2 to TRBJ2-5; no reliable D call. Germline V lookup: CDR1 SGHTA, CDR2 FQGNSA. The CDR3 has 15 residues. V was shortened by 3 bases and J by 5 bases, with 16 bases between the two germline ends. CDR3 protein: CASSFLVRDAETQYF. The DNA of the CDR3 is TGTGCCAGCAGCTTTTTGGTCCGCGATGCGGAGACCCAGTACTTC. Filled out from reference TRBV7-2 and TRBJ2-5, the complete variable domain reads GAGVSQSPSNKVTEKGKDVELRCDPISGHTALYWYRQSLGQGLEFLIYFQGNSAPDKSGLPSDRFSAERTGGSVSTLTIQRTQQEDSAVYLCASSFLVRDAETQYFGPGTRLLVL.

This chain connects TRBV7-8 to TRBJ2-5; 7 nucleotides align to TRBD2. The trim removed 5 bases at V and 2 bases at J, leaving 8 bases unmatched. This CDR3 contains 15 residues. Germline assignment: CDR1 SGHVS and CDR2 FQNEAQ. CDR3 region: CASSVGTIIQETQYF. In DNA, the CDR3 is TGTGCCAGCAGCGTCGGGACTATAATTCAAGAGACCCAGTACTTC.

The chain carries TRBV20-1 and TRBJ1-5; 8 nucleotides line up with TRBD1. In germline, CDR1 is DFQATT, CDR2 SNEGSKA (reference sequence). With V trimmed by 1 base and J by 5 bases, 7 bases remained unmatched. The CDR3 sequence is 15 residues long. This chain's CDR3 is CSARGGAGGDQPQHF. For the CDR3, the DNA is TGCAGTGCTAGAGGTGGGGCAGGGGGCGATCAGCCCCAGCATTTT.

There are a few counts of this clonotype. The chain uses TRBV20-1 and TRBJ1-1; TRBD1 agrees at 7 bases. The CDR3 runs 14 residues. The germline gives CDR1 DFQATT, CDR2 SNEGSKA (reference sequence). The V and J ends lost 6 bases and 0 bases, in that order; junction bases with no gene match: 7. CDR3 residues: CSANRQGMNTEAFF. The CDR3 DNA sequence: TGCAGTGCAAACAGACAGGGCATGAACACTGAAGCTTTCTTT.

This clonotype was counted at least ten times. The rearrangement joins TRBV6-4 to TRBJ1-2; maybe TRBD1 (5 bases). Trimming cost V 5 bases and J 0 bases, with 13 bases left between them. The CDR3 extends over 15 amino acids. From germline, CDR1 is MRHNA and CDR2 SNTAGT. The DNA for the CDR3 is TGTGCCAGCAGTAGGGACGGAACTACTAACTATGGCTACACCTTC. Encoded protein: CASSRDGTTNYGYTF.

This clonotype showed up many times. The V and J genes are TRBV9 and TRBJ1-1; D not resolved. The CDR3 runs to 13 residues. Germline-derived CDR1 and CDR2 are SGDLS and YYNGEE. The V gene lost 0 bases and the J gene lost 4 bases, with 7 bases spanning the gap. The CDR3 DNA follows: TGTGCCAGCAGCGTAGGCGGGAGCACTGAAGCTTTCTTT. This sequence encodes CASSVGGSTEAFF.

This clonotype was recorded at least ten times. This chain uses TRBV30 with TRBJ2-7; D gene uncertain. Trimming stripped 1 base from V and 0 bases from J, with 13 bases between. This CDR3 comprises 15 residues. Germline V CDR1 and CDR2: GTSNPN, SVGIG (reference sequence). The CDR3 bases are TGTGCCTGGAGTGGTGACGGATATATCTCCTACGAGCAGTACTTC. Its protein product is CAWSGDGYISYEQYF.